These T cell receptor beta chains were read from a single sample in a study of shared clonotypes between healthy human individuals. The data were produced by immunoSEQ multiplex PCR, yet TCRdb's version contains in-frame clones alone and is incomplete. The sample has around 1.4 million clones; about 98.5% are singletons. Input material: naive CD4+ T cells sorted from blood. These receptors originate from a man between 25 and 39 years old in good health. Each CDR3 is given with its conserved first and last residue. D genes are given only for firm matches. The size field is filled for only some rows; it gives once, few, many or a size class.

.	.	TRBV29-1	15	TRBJ1-4	TGCAGCGTCGCTCCTGACTCAACAACTAATGAAAAACTGTTTTTT	CSVAPDSTTNEKLFF
.	.	TRBV28	13	TRBJ1-4	TGTGCCAGCAGTTTGGTAGGGAATGAAAAACTGTTTTTT	CASSLVGNEKLFF
.	.	TRBV11-3	16	TRBJ2-3	TGTGCCAGCAGCGCGGGTCCTCTCACAAGCACAGATACGCAGTATTTT	CASSAGPLTSTDTQYF
TRBD1	.	TRBV29-1	12	TRBJ2-5	TGCAGCGTTGGACAGGGGGAAGAGACCCAGTACTTC	CSVGQGEETQYF
.	.	TRBV5-4	14	TRBJ2-7	TGTGCCAGCAGCTCTGGGCTAGCAGTACGCGAGCAGTACTTC	CASSSGLAVREQYF
.	.	TRBV6-5	16	TRBJ1-5	TGTGCCAGCAGTTACAGGGGCTCGGGGTTAAAGGAGCCCCAGCATTTT	CASSYRGSGLKEPQHF
.	.	TRBV11-2	15	TRBJ2-5	TGTGCCAGCAGCCGCCAGGGTCGGACTGAAGAGACCCAGTACTTC	CASSRQGRTEETQYF
TRBD2	.	TRBV18	15	TRBJ2-5	TGTGCCAGCTCACCCGGGGGAGGGCCCCAAGAGACCCAGTACTTC	CASSPGGGPQETQYF
.	.	TRBV6-1	13	TRBJ2-3	TGTGCCAGCAGTGAGACAGATTTTCGGGGATCGTATTTT	CASSETDFRGSYF
.	.	TRBV13	14	TRBJ1-2	TGTGCCAGCAGCCTAGGTCCAGCGTTATATGGCTACACCTTC	CASSLGPALYGYTF
.	.	TRBV6-1	14	TRBJ2-3	TGTGCCAGCAGTGAAGGACAGAACACAGATACGCAGTATTTT	CASSEGQNTDTQYF
TRBD2	once	TRBV5-1	14	TRBJ2-7	TGCGCCAGCAGCCTTAGCGGGGGCCTTTACGAGCAGTACTTC	CASSLSGGLYEQYF
.	.	TRBV28	14	TRBJ1-2	TGTGCCAGCAGTTTATTCGTGGCCTTCTATGGCTACACCTTC	CASSLFVAFYGYTF
TRBD1	.	TRBV6-6	14	TRBJ2-7	TGTGCCAGCAGTTACTCGGGACAGGTCTACGAGCAGTACTTC	CASSYSGQVYEQYF
.	.	TRBV25-1	13	TRBJ2-7	TGTGCCAGCAGGGGGACCGGGGATCTCGAGCAGTACTTC	CASRGTGDLEQYF
.	.	TRBV9	16	TRBJ2-1	TGTGCCAGCAGCGTAAGAGGGAGAGGAACCTACAATGAGCAGTTCTTC	CASSVRGRGTYNEQFF
.	.	TRBV5-1	13	TRBJ2-5	TGCGCCAGCAGCTGGGGACGCTCGGAGACCCAGTACTTC	CASSWGRSETQYF
.	once	TRBV29-1	13	TRBJ2-3	TGCAGCGTTGATTTTGTCATTACAGATACGCAGTATTTT	CSVDFVITDTQYF
.	once	TRBV5-1	14	TRBJ2-1	TGCGCCAGCAGCTTCCGGGAGTTTGGCAATGAGCAGTTCTTC	CASSFREFGNEQFF
TRBD1	.	TRBV19	16	TRBJ1-5	TGTGCCAGTAGTCCACAGGGGGCGGGCGTCGGTCAGCCCCAGCATTTT	CASSPQGAGVGQPQHF
.	.	TRBV5-1	15	TRBJ2-3	TGCGCCAGCAGCCCAGGATTGAAAGGGTCAGATACGCAGTATTTT	CASSPGLKGSDTQYF
.	.	TRBV18	15	TRBJ1-1	TGTGCCAGCTCACTCAGGAATGACAGGAACACTGAAGCTTTCTTT	CASSLRNDRNTEAFF
TRBD1	.	TRBV9	16	TRBJ2-1	TGTGCCAGCAGCGTAGGGACAGGGAGCTCCTACAATGAGCAGTTCTTC	CASSVGTGSSYNEQFF
.	once	TRBV28	16	TRBJ2-5	TGTGCCAGCAACCCCCCTTCGGGACTTAGAAGAAAGACCCAGTACTTC	CASNPPSGLRRKTQYF
TRBD1	.	TRBV5-6	16	TRBJ2-7	TGTGCCAGCAGAGACCGGGACAGGCCTGTAACCTACGAGCAGTACTTC	CASRDRDRPVTYEQYF
TRBD2	.	TRBV5-4	17	TRBJ2-3	TGTGCCAGCAGCTGGGGGATAGCGGGGGTTAGCACAGATACGCAGTATTTT	CASSWGIAGVSTDTQYF
TRBD2	.	TRBV7-8	14	TRBJ2-2	TGTGCCAGCCAAAACGAGCGGGAGCTCGGGGAGCTGTTTTTT	CASQNERELGELFF
.	.	TRBV14	14	TRBJ2-3	TGTGCCAGCAGCCCCGGGCGTCTCACAGATACGCAGTATTTT	CASSPGRLTDTQYF
.	.	TRBV5-1	14	TRBJ2-1	TGCGCCAGCCAACCCCCAAGCTCCTACAATGAGCAGTTCTTC	CASQPPSSYNEQFF
.	.	TRBV5-4	14	TRBJ2-5	TGTGCCAGCAGAACGGGGCGTTTTCAAGAGACCCAGTACTTC	CASRTGRFQETQYF
.	.	TRBV28	14	TRBJ1-3	TGTGCCAGCCTCCGGCGTACATCTGGAAACACCATATATTTT	CASLRRTSGNTIYF
.	.	TRBV19	13	TRBJ2-7	TGTGCCAGTAGTTCTCAGACTGGGTACGAGCAGTACTTC	CASSSQTGYEQYF
TRBD1	.	TRBV2	15	TRBJ1-5	TGTGCCAGCAGTGGGGACAGGGTCATCGGAGCCCCCCAGCATTTT	CASSGDRVIGAPQHF
.	.	TRBV6-4	16	TRBJ2-2	TGTGCCAGCAGTGCCTTCTCCGGAGGGAACACCGGGGAGCTGTTTTTT	CASSAFSGGNTGELFF
TRBD1	.	TRBV6-6	15	TRBJ2-7	TGTGCCAGCAGTTTTCGGACAGGAGAAGCCTACGAGCAGTACTTC	CASSFRTGEAYEQYF
TRBD1	.	TRBV18	17	TRBJ2-3	TGTGCCAGCTCACCTACACCACAGGGGGCTGGGGCAGATACGCAGTATTTT	CASSPTPQGAGADTQYF
.	.	TRBV7-9	14	TRBJ1-2	TGTGCCAGCAGCGTCACTCCGGCGAACTATGGCTACACCTTC	CASSVTPANYGYTF
.	once	TRBV5-8	15	TRBJ2-3	TGTGCCAGCAGCGTCCGGGACCGGGTGCTAGATACGCAGTATTTT	CASSVRDRVLDTQYF
.	.	TRBV5-1	14	TRBJ1-4	TGCGCCAGCAGGGTTTCTTGGACAGTTGAAAAACTGTTTTTT	CASRVSWTVEKLFF
.	.	TRBV5-6	15	TRBJ1-4	TGTGCCAGCAGCTTACCAGGGACCGTAGGAGAAAAACTGTTTTTT	CASSLPGTVGEKLFF
TRBD1	.	TRBV18	17	TRBJ2-1	TGTGCCAGCTCGAAGGGGATTGGGACAGGCTCCTACAATGAGCAGTTCTTC	CASSKGIGTGSYNEQFF
.	.	TRBV5-1	14	TRBJ2-7	TGCGCCAGCAGCTGGAAAGCCCTTAATTCCGAGCAGTACTTC	CASSWKALNSEQYF
.	.	TRBV18	16	TRBJ2-5	TGTGCCAGCTACGTTAGCCGGGCCCCAAGGCAGGAGACCCAGTACTTC	CASYVSRAPRQETQYF
.	once	TRBV5-4	12	TRBJ2-5	TGTGCCAGCAGCTTAGGGGCCGAGACCCAGTACTTC	CASSLGAETQYF
TRBD1	.	TRBV27	15	TRBJ2-7	TGTGCCAGCAGTTTAATAGGACAGGGTCCCTACGAGCAGTACTTC	CASSLIGQGPYEQYF
TRBD2	.	TRBV4-1	17	TRBJ2-7	TGCGCCAGCAGCCGGAATGTAGCGGGAGGGCCCCCCTACGAGCAGTACTTC	CASSRNVAGGPPYEQYF
TRBD1	.	TRBV6-5	14	TRBJ1-1	TGTGCCAGCAGTCACGGGACAGGGAGCACTGAAGCTTTCTTT	CASSHGTGSTEAFF
TRBD1	.	TRBV7-8	16	TRBJ2-2	TGTGCCAGCAGCCCTAGGACAGGGGGCCAGACCGGGGAGCTGTTTTTT	CASSPRTGGQTGELFF
.	.	TRBV14	14	TRBJ2-7	TGTGCCAGGGGGACGTCCCCATTTTCCTACGAGCAGTACTTC	CARGTSPFSYEQYF
.	.	TRBV28	12	TRBJ1-2	TGTGCCAGCAGTCAAGCCAACTATGGCTACACCTTC	CASSQANYGYTF
.	once	TRBV20-1	11	TRBJ2-1	TGCAGTGCTAGAGAAGGCCCCCGCGGTTTCTTC	CSAREGPRGFF
TRBD1	.	TRBV9	14	TRBJ2-7	TGTGCCAGCAGCGTAGGACAGGGAAACTACGAGCAGTACTTC	CASSVGQGNYEQYF
TRBD1	.	TRBV7-2	15	TRBJ1-2	TGTGCCAGCAGCTCACAACAGGGGGCGGCCTATGGCTACACCTTC	CASSSQQGAAYGYTF
TRBD2	.	TRBV4-1	17	TRBJ2-7	TGCGCCAGCAGCCCTAGTGGACTAGCGGGAGCCTTATCCGAGCAGTACTTC	CASSPSGLAGALSEQYF
.	.	TRBV11-3	13	TRBJ2-1	TGTGCCAGCAGCTTCCCGGGATCCAATGAGCAGTTCTTC	CASSFPGSNEQFF